These 7 T cell receptor beta chains share one sample of origin, sequenced in a study of identical twins. Each CDR3 protein is one row after TCRdb ran MiXCR on the 5' RACE reads. The sample lists 350,000 to 600,000 distinct CDR3 sequences, approximately 14% occurring once. The sample was also reused in another study, on yellow fever vaccine responses in identical twins.

Sample: CD4+ T cells sorted from blood. These receptors originate from a woman aged 18-29 years in good health.

In this sample, this clonotype turned up many times. This sequence joins TRBV5-1 and TRBJ2-7; either TRBD1 or TRBD2 may fit D (5 bases each). Germline V gene sequence: CDR1 SGHRS, CDR2 YFSETQ. The V end was cut by 0 bases, the J end by 2 bases, with 12 bases between. There are 15 residues in the CDR3. The CDR3 sequence: CASSLALTGPYEQYF. The CDR3 coding sequence is TGCGCCAGCAGCTTGGCGCTAACGGGGCCCTACGAGCAGTACTTC.

The chain combines TRBV5-1 with TRBJ2-7, with 11 bases identical to TRBD1. Trimming cost V 4 bases and J 7 bases; bases outside gene matches: 4. Germline V gene data show CDR1 as SGHRS and CDR2 as YFSETQ. There are 13 residues in the CDR3. CDR3 region: CASSPDRGREQYF. CDR3 coding DNA: TGCGCCAGCAGCCCGGACAGGGGGCGGGAGCAGTACTTC.

This clonotype was counted a few times. The J gene is TRBJ2-1, the V gene TRBV29-1; 10 nucleotides align to TRBD1. The ends lost 5 bases at V and 6 bases at J; junction bases unmatched: 7. From germline, CDR1 is SQVTM and CDR2 ANQGSEA. There are 14 residues in the CDR3. The CDR3 is CSVPPGTGVNEQFF. The CDR3 nucleotides read TGCAGCGTTCCCCCCGGGACAGGGGTCAATGAGCAGTTCTTC.

The chain is built from TRBV29-1 and TRBJ2-1, with TRBD2 identical over 8 bases. Per the germline V gene, CDR1 is SQVTM and CDR2 is ANQGSEA. The CDR3 sequence is 15 residues long. V dropped 7 bases and J dropped 3; count of bases not matched to a gene: 11. The CDR3 coding sequence is TGCAGCGACCTTCCCGGGACTAGTATCTACAATGAGCAGTTCTTC. This gives the protein CSDLPGTSIYNEQFF.

CDR3 residues: CASSALGGYEQYF. For the CDR3, the DNA is TGTGCCAGCAGCGCCTTGGGGGGCTACGAGCAGTACTTC. The chain recombines TRBV7-9 with TRBJ2-7, with a weak D call TRBD2 (6 bases). Trimming shortened V by 5 bases and J by 3 bases, and 11 bases separated the two germline ends. This CDR3 comprises 13 residues. The germline CDR1 and CDR2 sequences are SEHNR and FQNEAQ (reference sequence).

The chain is built from TRBV28 and TRBJ2-1; 7 nucleotides align to TRBD1. Unmatched junction bases numbered 10, after V lost 2 bases and J lost 3 bases. Per the germline V gene, CDR1 is MDHEN and CDR2 is SYDVKM. The CDR3 runs to 17 residues. The CDR3 sequence is CASSLARGQIGYNEQFF. CDR3 bases: TGTGCCAGCAGTTTAGCCCGGGGACAGATTGGCTACAATGAGCAGTTCTTC.

This chain joins TRBV12-3 or TRBV12-4 and TRBJ2-5; TRBD1 matches at 9 bases. The V and J ends lost 3 bases and 9 bases, in that order; junction bases with no gene match: 11. The CDR3 spans 15 residues. This CDR3 is CASSFSGQGSRAQYF. The CDR3 DNA is TGTGCCAGCAGTTTTTCGGGACAGGGTTCGCGGGCCCAGTACTTC.